Listed below are T cell receptor beta chains from one sample, sequenced in a study of blood T cell repertoires in COVID-19. Assay: immunoSEQ multiplex PCR; the TCRdb copy retains only in-frame clones and omits some. The sample lists some 43,000 clones; 65% to 85% were seen once. The sequenced material came from peripheral blood. The receptors shown here come from a man aged 35 to 55 with active or convalescent COVID-19. Each CDR3 is given with its conserved first and last residue. A D gene is named only where the DNA matches it firmly. The size entry is marked missing in some rows and otherwise reads once, few, many or a size class.

few,TRBV4-1,TRBJ2-3,TRBD1,CASSQGTATSTDTQYF,TGCGCCAGCAGCCAGGGGACAGCGACTAGCACAGATACGCAGTATTTT
-,TRBV10-1,TRBJ1-6,-,CASRDHDRPTNSPLHF,TGCGCCAGCAGGGATCATGACAGGCCTACTAATTCACCCCTCCACTTT
-,TRBV6-5,TRBJ2-5,TRBD1,CASISGTGVETQYF,TGTGCCAGCATATCCGGGACAGGGGTGGAGACCCAGTACTTC
-,TRBV19,TRBJ2-2,-,CAGQKRGTGELFF,TGTGCCGGACAGAAGAGAGGCACCGGGGAGCTGTTTTTT
-,TRBV30,TRBJ1-2,TRBD1,CAWVGQGNYGYTF,TGTGCCTGGGTGGGACAGGGAAACTATGGCTACACCTTC
-,TRBV19,TRBJ2-2,-,CASSILNTGELFF,TGTGCCAGTAGTATCCTAAACACCGGGGAGCTGTTTTTT
-,TRBV27,TRBJ2-4,-,CASSLLGGAQNIQYF,TGTGCCAGCAGTTTATTAGGGGGGGCCCAAAACATTCAGTACTTC
-,TRBV4-1,TRBJ2-7,-,CASSQAGQLYF,TGCGCCAGCAGCCAAGCGGGACAACTTTACTTC
-,TRBV5-1,TRBJ1-6,TRBD1,CASSTGMAGGANSPLHF,TGCGCCAGCAGCACCGGGATGGCAGGGGGCGCGAATTCACCCCTCCACTTT
once,TRBV2,TRBJ2-5,TRBD2,CASSDGASGRLETQYF,TGTGCCAGCAGTGATGGAGCTAGCGGGAGGTTGGAGACCCAGTACTTC
once,TRBV4-1,TRBJ2-7,-,CASSRDLGAGYEQYF,TGCGCCAGCAGCCGAGACCTGGGGGCAGGGTACGAGCAGTACTTC
-,TRBV19,TRBJ2-1,TRBD2,CASSMLTSGRAVNEQFF,TGTGCCAGTAGTATGCTCACTAGCGGGAGGGCCGTAAATGAGCAGTTCTTC
-,TRBV4-3,TRBJ1-5,TRBD1,CASSQDLQGDLVNQPQHF,TGCGCCAGCAGCCAAGATCTGCAGGGGGACCTCGTAAATCAGCCCCAGCATTTT
-,TRBV16,TRBJ1-1,-,CASSQSVLSGAFF,TGTGCCAGCAGCCAATCGGTTTTATCCGGAGCTTTCTTT
few,TRBV3-1/TRBV3-2,TRBJ2-5,TRBD2,CASSLLAGGEETQYF,TGTGCCAGCAGCCTCCTAGCGGGGGGCGAAGAGACCCAGTACTTC
-,TRBV30,TRBJ1-1,-,CAWSSEVANTEAFF,TGTGCCTGGAGTTCGGAGGTTGCGAACACTGAAGCTTTCTTT
-,TRBV11-2,TRBJ2-4,TRBD1,CASSTPGQKNIQYF,TGTGCCAGCAGCACGCCGGGACAGAAAAACATTCAGTACTTC
-,TRBV28,TRBJ1-2,TRBD1,CASSSPWTGTDYGYTF,TGTGCCAGCAGTTCTCCATGGACAGGTACAGACTATGGCTACACCTTC
-,TRBV19,TRBJ1-4,TRBD1,CASSTQGQQNEKLFF,TGTGCCAGTAGTACCCAGGGACAGCAGAATGAAAAACTGTTTTTT
few,TRBV5-1,TRBJ1-5,-,CASSFTGNSNQPQHF,TGCGCCAGCAGCTTTACAGGGAACAGCAATCAGCCCCAGCATTTT
-,TRBV3-1/TRBV3-2,TRBJ2-1,TRBD1,CASSQYSGTGGWGEQFF,TGTGCCAGCAGCCAGTACTCCGGGACAGGGGGCTGGGGTGAGCAGTTCTTC
few,TRBV7-9,TRBJ2-5,TRBD2,CASSFMGLAGQETQYF,TGTGCCAGCAGCTTTATGGGACTAGCGGGCCAAGAGACCCAGTACTTC
-,TRBV10-3,TRBJ1-5,TRBD1,CAISDRGVDQPQHF,TGTGCCATCAGTGACAGGGGGGTCGATCAGCCCCAGCATTTT
-,TRBV11-3,TRBJ2-1,-,CASSLDWGPGNEQFF,TGTGCCAGCAGCTTAGATTGGGGGCCAGGTAATGAGCAGTTCTTC
-,TRBV28,TRBJ2-6,-,CASRHRWLGSGANVLTF,TGTGCCAGCAGGCACAGGTGGTTGGGGTCTGGGGCCAACGTCCTGACTTTC
once,TRBV30,TRBJ2-5,-,CAWRLTRETQYF,TGTGCCTGGAGACTTACTAGGGAGACCCAGTACTTC
once,TRBV19,TRBJ2-7,-,CASSPGVNEQYF,TGTGCCAGTAGTCCCGGAGTCAACGAGCAGTACTTC
once,TRBV5-4,TRBJ2-6,-,CASSYGQPSGANVLTF,TGTGCCAGCAGCTACGGACAGCCCTCTGGGGCCAACGTCCTGACTTTC
-,TRBV2,TRBJ2-3,-,CASSEAQNTDTQYF,TGTGCCAGCAGTGAAGCGCAGAACACAGATACGCAGTATTTT
-,TRBV6-5,TRBJ1-6,-,CASSPRDNSPLHF,TGTGCCAGCAGTCCTAGAGATAATTCACCCCTCCACTTT
few,TRBV29-1,TRBJ1-1,-,CSVGARVYMNTEAFF,TGCAGCGTTGGGGCTCGCGTTTACATGAACACTGAAGCTTTCTTT
-,TRBV5-5,TRBJ2-4,-,CASSLRGAKNIQYF,TGTGCCAGCAGCTTGCGCGGAGCCAAAAACATTCAGTACTTC
-,TRBV30,TRBJ2-7,TRBD2,CAWSRSGSYEQYF,TGTGCCTGGAGTAGAAGCGGGAGCTACGAGCAGTACTTC
-,TRBV3-1/TRBV3-2,TRBJ2-3,-,CASSLRSRTDTQYF,TGTGCCAGCAGCCTCCGGTCTCGCACAGATACGCAGTATTTT
-,TRBV7-9,TRBJ2-1,TRBD2,CASSFNGGARGEQFF,TGTGCCAGCAGCTTTAACGGGGGGGCCCGCGGTGAGCAGTTCTTC
few,TRBV6-5,TRBJ1-1,-,CASSYSGFTEAFF,TGTGCCAGCAGTTACTCCGGGTTCACTGAAGCTTTCTTT
-,TRBV5-4,TRBJ2-5,-,CASSLLVGETQYF,TGTGCCAGCAGCTTACTAGTGGGGGAGACCCAGTACTTC
-,TRBV11-3,TRBJ1-1,-,CASSLDRGENTEAFF,TGTGCCAGCAGCTTAGATCGGGGTGAAAACACTGAAGCTTTCTTT
once,TRBV30,TRBJ2-7,TRBD1,CAWSSGGTGGYEQYF,TGTGCCTGGAGTAGTGGGGGGACAGGGGGTTACGAGCAGTACTTC
once,TRBV6-6,TRBJ1-1,-,CASSHGHVNTEAFF,TGTGCCAGCAGTCACGGACACGTGAACACTGAAGCTTTCTTT